Here is one T cell receptor (beta chain) with its context. This clonotype was seen at least ten times. There is no known antigen for this receptor. Base qualities are not recorded, but no much larger clone differs from it by a single base. The germline V gene provides CDR1 KGHDR and CDR2 SFDVKD. The CDR3 contains 16 residues, cysteine and phenylalanine counted. Only the CDR3 portion is preserved as DNA: 48 bases, with reading frame beginning at the first base. V is cut by 4 bases and J by 2 bases, and the space between the germline ends is 16 bases. This entry belongs to a study of regulatory T cells in long-lasting Graves disease (dated by TCRdb to the early 2020s). Turning to the overall study: Antithyroid drugs had been taken for less than 3 months by newly diagnosed Graves' disease patients. Peripheral blood TCR sequencing and RNA sequencing compared persistent Graves' disease patients with newly diagnosed Graves' disease patients. A total of around 33 samples underwent TCR sequencing, from about 13 patients with persistent Graves' disease and 20 or so patients with newly diagnosed Graves' disease. The study took place in China and was registered as a clinical trial. The paper as a whole reports these results and caveats: Only peripheral blood was studied, because thyroid tissue, the primary lesion, was inaccessible. Sequencing and analysis were restricted to the TCR beta chain. Compared with newly diagnosed patients, patients with persistent Graves' disease had lower TCR Shannon entropy and fewer highly expanded clones, which suggests clonal expansion. Patients with persistent disease shared more public clonotypes (approximately 2,500) than newly diagnosed patients did (966). TRBV28, TRBJ1-2 and TRBJ2-5 were preferentially used in persistent disease, while TRBV20-1 and TRBJ2-1 were favored in newly diagnosed disease. The authors noted that the small sample size was a limitation that may lower accuracy.

The method was multiplex PCR. The listed sequencing device is Illumina HiSeq 4000. TCR beta libraries were built with iRepertoire HTBI primers and Arm-PCR amplification of CDR3 regions. Before sequencing, the PCR products underwent gel purification. Per the original workflow: Across samples, fewer than 70 TRBV and 12 to 15 TRBJ segments were identified and used for gene usage analysis of CDR3 amino acid clonotypes. Filtered high-quality paired reads were merged into contigs using COPE and FqMerger. BLAST was used to align contigs to the IMGT TRBV, TRBD and TRBJ reference genes, and CDR3 was defined following IMGT. Highly expanded clones were defined as clonotypes with a frequency above 0.1%. Shannon entropy was used to measure repertoire diversity, and the Gini coefficient was used to measure V-J evenness. A clonotype was considered public if more than one individual shared it. TCRdb itself trimmed the public reads at Q25 with fastp, ran MiXCR and retained productive beta chains. Every entry covers one CDR3 protein and lists the most common genes and DNA from its rows. TCRdb, not the authors, supplied the V and J calls. This sample comprises about 620,000 distinct CDR3 sequences, 15% to 20% of them detected only once. The ten largest clones take up around 18% of the sample.

This sample's time point label indicates: newly diagnosed GD, antithyroid drugs for less than 3 months. For both TCR sequencing and RNA sequencing, RNA was extracted from PBMCs in TRIzol. The diagnosis of Graves' disease was made according to American Thyroid Association guidelines. Recruitment of patients was carried out at an endocrinology department in Xi'an, China. Each patient gave around 9 milliliters of peripheral blood, collected in an EDTA anticoagulant tube. Ficoll Paque Plus density gradient separation was used to isolate PBMCs, and no further T cell sorting was done. An Agilent 2100 Bioanalyzer and agarose gel were used to assess RNA quality, and a NanoDrop 2000 was used to measure RNA concentration. These data were likewise used in another study, on T cells in Graves' hyperthyroidism and ophthalmopathy. As described in the second report: Graves' hyperthyroidism was defined as stable when no progression to ophthalmopathy occurred over 18 months of follow-up. Hyperthyroidism patients were newly diagnosed, had a disease duration of under 2 months, and were aged 18 to 65 years. Any patient with an uncontrolled infection, another autoimmune disease, pregnancy or lactation was excluded. Clinical symptoms, serum thyroxine and TRAb, thyroid ultrasound, and orbital computed tomography formed the basis for the diagnoses. For the first round of RT-PCR on the TCR CDR3, the HTBI primer set was used together with the Qiagen OneStep RT-PCR kit. Most expanded thyroid clonotypes (frequency above 0.001) were also detected in blood, suggesting blood repertoires may reflect thyroid immune responses. In cross-validation, a model built on a 13 V-J signature told ophthalmopathy apart from stable hyperthyroidism with roughly 87% sensitivity and roughly 81% specificity, and in testing the same model reached 80%/75%. In validation, the model predicted progression to ophthalmopathy with roughly 70% sensitivity and approximately 72% specificity, a median of 6.5 months before onset. A discovery cohort of roughly 100 patients, 43 with Graves' ophthalmopathy and more than 55 with stable Graves' hyperthyroidism, was used to find distinguishing TCR V-J signatures. Whether ophthalmopathy could be predicted prospectively was tested in an independent validation cohort made up of under 20 hyperthyroidism patients plus 17 patients who later progressed to ophthalmopathy. For training and testing, the roughly 97 patients in the discovery cohort were randomly divided in a 7:3 ratio. Thyroid tissue and blood T-cell repertoires from six Graves' hyperthyroidism patients were also compared in the study. Following sampling, methimazole starting at 30 mg daily was given to hyperthyroidism patients, and high-dose intravenous methylprednisolone was given to ophthalmopathy patients. A second multiplex PCR round built the libraries, followed by size selection and purification. Paired-end sequencing of the libraries was performed with 100 bp reads on an Illumina HiSeq2000. SOAPnuke was used to process the raw data, throwing out any read that contained adapters or uncalled bases, had a mean Phred below 15, or lacked an exact constant-primer or identifier match. High-quality paired reads were merged with COPE v1.2.5, and unique nucleotide sequences were defined as clonotypes. MiTCR v1.1 was used to align clonotypes to the IMGT TRBV, TRBD and TRBJ reference segments. Analysis was restricted to V-J combinations with a frequency above 0.0001, which covered about 99% of repertoires. A TCS score was defined as the ratio of F50 (clonal expansion) to E x V (chaos), with BLOSUM62-based TCRdist applied between CDR3 peptides within each V-J. Welch's t-statistics and random forest reduced 514 V-J features to 13, which were used in a naive Bayes classifier (R e1071). No statistical method was used to set the sample size in advance, and investigators knew the group allocation. The paper reports TCR Vbeta CDR3 sequencing of roughly 140 peripheral blood samples: some 44 ophthalmopathy, approximately 74 hyperthyroidism and around 17 progressor patients.

The TCR sequence derives from a woman aged 25-40 years with Graves disease. Donor details come from another sample of the same person, matched by shared clones. The sequences come from peripheral blood mononuclear cells (PBMCs), collected at new diagnosis, from a patient treated with antithyroid drugs. The V gene is TRBV24-1 and the J gene is TRBJ2-5; TRBD1 is possibly the D segment (5 matching bases). The DNA sequence is given as TGTGCCACCAGTGACGGGTCGACAGTGATACAAGAGACCCAGTACTTC. Its product reads: CATSDGSTVIQETQYF.